This T cell receptor beta chain was found in a study of T cell repertoires in cytomegalovirus infection. Study results and caveats: Dominating the ex vivo response were HLA-C-restricted CMV-specific TCR beta clonotypes.

This clonotype was counted at least ten times. Its specificity is not known. Deletions cut 6 bases from V and 5 bases from J, with 11 bases between. This CDR3 is built from 13 residues. Each CDR3 protein gets one entry after TCRdb re-called the reads with MiXCR. The sample includes approximately 500,000 distinct CDR3 sequences, 16% of them seen just once. The sample comprised CD8+ T cells from PBMCs. The chain uses TRBV12-3 or TRBV12-4 and TRBJ2-1; D possibly corresponds to TRBD2 (5 bases). This receptor was taken from a human donor in good health (CMV status not recorded). Some clones in this sample may be carry-over from other donors' samples. Here the CDR3 DNA reads TGTGCCAGCAGCCGCCGACTAAACAATGAGCAGTTCTTC. Its translation: CASSRRLNNEQFF.